This TCR beta chain originates from a study of cytomegalovirus exposure and HLA in healthy donors listed by TCRdb under 2017. About the study as a whole: According to a later analysis, one platform produced both the roughly 130 validation repertoires and the roughly 660 repertoires of the first cohort. The study aimed to test whether signatures of past pathogen exposure could be identified by cataloging public T cell receptors. Along with the 666-subject first cohort, a separate validation cohort of more than 90 different subjects was used. High-throughput TCR immunosequencing, statistical association of individual TCRs with disease status, and machine learning were combined to predict cytomegalovirus infection status.

The library came from the immunoSEQ multiplex PCR assay. The authors processed their data as follows. A statistical classification framework was developed to diagnose cytomegalovirus status using the catalog of TCR beta chain sequences. This immuneACCESS table, as held by TCRdb, lists in-frame sequences with V and J called but not all clones. Of the missing ones, under half trace to an unresolved V gene in checked studies; the others have no known cause. The D gene and trimming were derived from the DNA, and the V and J assignments and clone size from that table. The sample has some 250,000 clones on record, roughly 89% of them singletons. Jointly, the top ten make up 0.37% of the sample. The germline ends are 11 bases apart after V is trimmed by 4 bases and J by 5 bases. The CDR3, from cysteine to phenylalanine, totals 13 residues. Left in the record is the CDR3 DNA by itself, 39 bases read in frame from the first base. CDR1 and CDR2, looked up from the germline V gene (reference sequence), are WNHNN and SYGVQD.

In this sample, this clone turned up once. Its binding antigen is unknown. No base quality values were provided; no much bigger clone lies one nucleotide off. Study-wide conclusions, independent of this receptor: The authors suggested that the approach could potentially be generalized to other disease states and immunological phenotypes. Cytomegalovirus status was reported to be diagnosed by the classifier with high specificity and sensitivity in both the original and validation cohorts. Of the cluster scores, 94% were above 0 in a later analysis, which found that TCRs clustered in the first cohort also tended to co-occur in the 120 or so validation repertoires. Most TCR sequences were seen in very few donors, while some public TCRs were found in many individuals. A later analysis had no HLA typing for the validation cohort, so co-occurrence there was scored across all 110 or so repertoires. In vitro tests confirmed that a few of the cytomegalovirus-associated TCR beta chains recognize cytomegalovirus antigens. The study gave a list of about 170 TCR beta chains associated with cytomegalovirus.

Separate from the roughly 650-subject first cohort, the validation cohort of about 110 subjects was the group to which the donors belonged. The chain is encoded by TRBV10-1 joined to TRBJ1-1; the D gene cannot be named for sure. Source material: PBMCs. The sequence was obtained from a woman aged 18 to 35 in good health and CMV-seronegative. The CDR3: CASSGAPLTEAFF. The DNA sequence is as follows: TGCGCCAGCAGTGGGGCCCCTTTGACTGAAGCTTTCTTT.